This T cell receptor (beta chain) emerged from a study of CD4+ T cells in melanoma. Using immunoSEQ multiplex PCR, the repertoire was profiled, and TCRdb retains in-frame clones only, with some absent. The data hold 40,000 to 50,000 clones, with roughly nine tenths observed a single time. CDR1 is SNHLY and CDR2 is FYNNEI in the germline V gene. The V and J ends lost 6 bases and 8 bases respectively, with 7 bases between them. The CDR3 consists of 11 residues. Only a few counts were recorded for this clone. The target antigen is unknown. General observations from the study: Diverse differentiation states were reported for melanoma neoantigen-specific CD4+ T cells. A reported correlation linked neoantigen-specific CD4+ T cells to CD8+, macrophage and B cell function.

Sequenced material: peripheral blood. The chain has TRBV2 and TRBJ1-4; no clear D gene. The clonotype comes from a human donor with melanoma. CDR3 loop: CASRDGEKLFF. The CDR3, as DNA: TGTGCCAGCAGGGACGGGGAAAAACTGTTTTTT.